The T cell receptor beta chain described here comes from a study of shared clonotypes between healthy human individuals. On the study more broadly: Each donor had three CD4 naive, three CD4 memory, two CD8 naive and one CD8 memory plate.

Study-level findings and limits: Genetic and exposure-history diversity was limited by the small donor number. Generation probability values for non-shared clonotypes were lower than those for clonotypes shared by all four donors.

Profiled with immunoSEQ multiplex PCR; TCRdb holds only in-frame clones, not every one. Of around 2,100,000 clones in the sample, just under 95% are singletons; the top ten hold roughly 1.2%. Naive CD8 populations comprised CD45RO-negative cells positively selected for CCR7, excluding terminally differentiated effector memory CD45RA+ cells. Donors were healthy HIV-negative adults without recently reported acute infections or vaccinations. The CDR3 contains 14 residues. The V end lost 0 bases, the J end lost 6 bases, and 12 bases lay between the germline ends. The germline CDR1 and CDR2 sequences are WNHNN and SYGVQD (reference sequence). Concerning this clone itself: No antigen is known for it.

This clonotype originated in a man between 18 and 35 years old in good health. The chain is built from TRBV10-1 and TRBJ2-7; no clear D. The sample comprised naive CD8+ T cells sorted from blood. Written as DNA, the CDR3 is TGCGCCAGCAGTGAGTCTTTTGGCAGGCCCGAGCAGTACTTC. Encoded protein: CASSESFGRPEQYF.